Reported below is one TCR beta chain. Its antigen is undetermined. This sample is part of a study of T cell responses to AZD1222 COVID-19 vaccine. Study details: The analysis combined second doses at about 4 or about 12 weeks.

TCRdb's table, derived via immunoSEQ multiplex PCR, lists solely in-frame clones and lacks some. The table has roughly 120,000 clones, 80% to 90% seen once. Deletions cut 5 bases from V and 3 bases from J, with 9 bases between. The germline V gene encodes CDR1 MGHDK and CDR2 SYGVNS. This CDR3 is 13 amino acids long. Study results and limitations: Without day 14 samples, only post-peak T cell repertoires were studied. White British donors predominated, females outnumbered males, and clonal diversity was possibly underestimated. Vaccine-associated CD4 TCRs ranged over spike, dominating at 160-218 and 743-854.

The sample in question was peripheral blood, obtained on day 0 of AZD1222 vaccination. The source is an adult in good health. The chain combines TRBV25-1 with TRBJ2-3, with no clear D. The CDR3 DNA is TGTGCCAGCAGTCGGGCCGGAACAGATACGCAGTATTTT. Translation: CASSRAGTDTQYF.